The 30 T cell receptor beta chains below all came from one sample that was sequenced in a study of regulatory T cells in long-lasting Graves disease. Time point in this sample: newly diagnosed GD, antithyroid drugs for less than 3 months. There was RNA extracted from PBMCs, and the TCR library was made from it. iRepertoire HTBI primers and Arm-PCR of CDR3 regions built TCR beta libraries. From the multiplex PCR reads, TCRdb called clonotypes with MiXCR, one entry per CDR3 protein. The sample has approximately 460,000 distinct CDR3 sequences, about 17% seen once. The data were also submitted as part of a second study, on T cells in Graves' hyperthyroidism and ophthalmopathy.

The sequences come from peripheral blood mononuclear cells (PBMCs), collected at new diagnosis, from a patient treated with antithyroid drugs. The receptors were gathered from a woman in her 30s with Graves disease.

The CDR3 region is CASSLGASIYEQYF. CDR3 nucleotides: TGTGCCAGCAGCTTAGGGGCTAGCATCTACGAGCAGTACTTC. The chain recombines TRBV11-2 with TRBJ2-7; TRBD2 is a possible D gene (5 bases). V lost 1 base to trimming and J lost 3 bases, with 10 bases between them. Germline loops: CDR1 SGHAT, CDR2 FQNNGV. The CDR3 runs 14 residues. Together with reference TRBV11-2 and TRBJ2-7, the CDR3 gives the full variable domain: EAGVAQSPRYKIIEKRQSVAFWCNPISGHATLYWYQQILGQGPKLLIQFQNNGVVDDSQLPKDRFSAERLKGVDSTLKIQPAKLEDSAVYLCASSLGASIYEQYFGPGTRLTVT.

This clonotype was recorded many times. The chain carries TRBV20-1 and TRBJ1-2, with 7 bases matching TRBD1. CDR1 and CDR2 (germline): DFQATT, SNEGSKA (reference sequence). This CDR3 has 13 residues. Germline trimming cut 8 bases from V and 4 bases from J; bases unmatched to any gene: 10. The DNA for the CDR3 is TGCAGTCCCTGGGGGACAGAACTCTATGGCTACACCTTC. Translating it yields CSPWGTELYGYTF.

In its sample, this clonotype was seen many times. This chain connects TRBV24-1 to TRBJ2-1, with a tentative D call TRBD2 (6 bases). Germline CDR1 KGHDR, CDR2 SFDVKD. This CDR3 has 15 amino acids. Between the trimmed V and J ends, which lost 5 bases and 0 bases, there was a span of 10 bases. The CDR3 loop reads CATSGTGVSYNEQFF. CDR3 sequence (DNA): TGTGCCACCAGTGGGACGGGAGTCTCCTACAATGAGCAGTTCTTC.

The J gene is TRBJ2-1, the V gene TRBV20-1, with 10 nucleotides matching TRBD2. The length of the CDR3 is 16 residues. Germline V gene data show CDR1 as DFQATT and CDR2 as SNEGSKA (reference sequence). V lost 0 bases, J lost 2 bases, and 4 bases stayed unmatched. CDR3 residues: CSARDRLAGAYNEQFF. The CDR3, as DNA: TGCAGTGCTAGAGATCGCCTAGCGGGAGCCTACAATGAGCAGTTCTTC.

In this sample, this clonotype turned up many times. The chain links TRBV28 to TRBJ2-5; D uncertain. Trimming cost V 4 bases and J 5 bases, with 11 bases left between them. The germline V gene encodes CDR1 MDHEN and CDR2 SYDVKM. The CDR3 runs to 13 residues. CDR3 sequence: CASSSVQGETQYF. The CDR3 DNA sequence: TGTGCCAGCAGTTCCGTCCAAGGGGAGACCCAGTACTTC.

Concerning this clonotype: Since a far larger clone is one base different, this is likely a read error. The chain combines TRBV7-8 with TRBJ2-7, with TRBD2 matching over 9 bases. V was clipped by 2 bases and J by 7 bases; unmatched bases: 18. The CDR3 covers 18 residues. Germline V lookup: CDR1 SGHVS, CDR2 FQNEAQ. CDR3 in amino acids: CASSLKAGGPSLRNEQYF. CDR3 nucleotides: TGTGCCAGCAGCTTAAAGGCGGGAGGGCCCTCGTTGCGGAATGAGCAGTACTTC.

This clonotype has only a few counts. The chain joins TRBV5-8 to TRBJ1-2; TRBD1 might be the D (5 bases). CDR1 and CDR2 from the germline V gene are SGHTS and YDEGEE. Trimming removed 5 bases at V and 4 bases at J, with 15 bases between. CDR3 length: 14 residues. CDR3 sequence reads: CASRGLDSIYGYTF. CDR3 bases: TGTGCCAGCAGGGGACTTGATAGTATCTATGGCTACACCTTC.

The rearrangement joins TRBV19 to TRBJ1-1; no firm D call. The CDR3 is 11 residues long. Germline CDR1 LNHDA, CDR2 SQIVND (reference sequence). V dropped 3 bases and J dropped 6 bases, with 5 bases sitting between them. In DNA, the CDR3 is TGTGCCAGTAGTATGAGTGCTGAAGCTTTCTTT. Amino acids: CASSMSAEAFF.

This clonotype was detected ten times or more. The CDR3 nucleotides are TGTGCCTGGGTAACAGGGGGCGGCTATGGCTACACCTTC. This codes for CAWVTGGGYGYTF. The chain has TRBV30 and TRBJ1-2, with 9 bases lining up with TRBD1. V shed 5 bases, J shed 4 bases, and the junction held 5 bases outside the gene matches. This CDR3 has 13 residues. CDR1 and CDR2 (germline): GTSNPN, SVGIG (reference sequence).

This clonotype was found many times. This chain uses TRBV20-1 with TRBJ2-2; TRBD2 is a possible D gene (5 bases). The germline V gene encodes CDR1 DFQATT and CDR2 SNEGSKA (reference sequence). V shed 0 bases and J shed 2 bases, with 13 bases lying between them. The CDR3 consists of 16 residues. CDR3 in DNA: TGCAGTGCTAGAGATCTGGAGCGGCAAAACACCGGGGAGCTGTTTTTT. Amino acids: CSARDLERQNTGELFF.

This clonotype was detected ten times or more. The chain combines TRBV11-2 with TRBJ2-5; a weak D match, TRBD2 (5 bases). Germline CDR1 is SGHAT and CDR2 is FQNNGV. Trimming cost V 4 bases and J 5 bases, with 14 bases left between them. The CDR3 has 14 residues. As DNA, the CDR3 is TGTGCCAGCAGCTACTTGGCGGGTTGGGAGACCCAGTACTTC. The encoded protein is CASSYLAGWETQYF.

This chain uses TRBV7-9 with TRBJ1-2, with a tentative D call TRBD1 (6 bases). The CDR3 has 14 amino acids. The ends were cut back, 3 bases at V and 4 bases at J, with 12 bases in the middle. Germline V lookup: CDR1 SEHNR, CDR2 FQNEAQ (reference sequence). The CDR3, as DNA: TGTGCCAGCAGCTTTCAGGGGAAAGGCTATGGCTACACCTTC. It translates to CASSFQGKGYGYTF. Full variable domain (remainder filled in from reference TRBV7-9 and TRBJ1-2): DTGVSQNPRHKITKRGQNVTFRCDPISEHNRLYWYRQTLGQGPEFLTYFQNEAQLEKSRLLSDRFSAERPKGSFSTLEIQRTEQGDSAMYLCASSFQGKGYGYTFGSGTRLTVV.

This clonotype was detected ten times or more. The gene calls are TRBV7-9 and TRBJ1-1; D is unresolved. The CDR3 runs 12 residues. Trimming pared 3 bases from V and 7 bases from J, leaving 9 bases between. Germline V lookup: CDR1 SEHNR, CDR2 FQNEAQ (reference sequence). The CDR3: CASSFDTDEAFF. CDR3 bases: TGTGCCAGCAGCTTTGATACAGATGAAGCTTTCTTT.

This CDR3 is CASSRGQYSNQPQHF. The CDR3 bases are TGTGCCAGCAGTCGCGGACAGTATAGCAATCAGCCCCAGCATTTT. This rearrangement joins TRBV6-1 to TRBJ1-5; weak D call: TRBD1 (6 bases). CDR3 size: 15 residues. V gave up 5 bases and J gave up 0 bases, with 11 bases separating them. Germline values: CDR1 MNHNS, CDR2 SASEGT.

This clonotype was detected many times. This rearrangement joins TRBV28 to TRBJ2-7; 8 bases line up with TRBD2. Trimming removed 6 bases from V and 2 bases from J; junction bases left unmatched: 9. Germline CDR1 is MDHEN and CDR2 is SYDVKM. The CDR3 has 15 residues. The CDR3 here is CASSSSGRGAYEQYF. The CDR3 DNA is TGTGCCAGCAGCAGCTCCGGGCGGGGGGCCTACGAGCAGTACTTC.

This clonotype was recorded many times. The DNA for the CDR3 is TGCAGTGCTAGGGGCCCCGAAGAAAAACTGTTTTTT. Amino acids: CSARGPEEKLFF. The chain employs TRBV20-1 and TRBJ1-4; D call uncertain. Germline CDR1 and CDR2: DFQATT and SNEGSKA (reference sequence). The CDR3 is 12 residues long. V was cut by 3 bases and J by 8 bases, with 10 bases left in between.

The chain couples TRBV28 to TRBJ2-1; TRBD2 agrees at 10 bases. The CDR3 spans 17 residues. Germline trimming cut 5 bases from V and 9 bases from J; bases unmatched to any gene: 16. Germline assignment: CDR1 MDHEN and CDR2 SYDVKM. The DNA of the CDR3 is TGTGCCAGCAGTCTTCCAGCACTAGCGGGATGGGGGGTTGAGCAGTTCTTC. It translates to CASSLPALAGWGVEQFF.

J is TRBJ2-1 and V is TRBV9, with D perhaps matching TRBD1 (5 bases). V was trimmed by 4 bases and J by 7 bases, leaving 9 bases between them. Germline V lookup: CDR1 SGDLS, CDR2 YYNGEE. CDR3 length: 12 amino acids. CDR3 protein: CASSSRVNEQFF. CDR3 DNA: TGTGCCAGCAGCTCCAGGGTAAATGAGCAGTTCTTC. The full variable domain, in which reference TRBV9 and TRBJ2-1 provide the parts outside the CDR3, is DSGVTQTPKHLITATGQRVTLRCSPRSGDLSVYWYQQSLDQGLQFLIQYYNGEERAKGNILERFSAQQFPDLHSELNLSSLELGDSALYFCASSSRVNEQFFGPGTRLTVL.

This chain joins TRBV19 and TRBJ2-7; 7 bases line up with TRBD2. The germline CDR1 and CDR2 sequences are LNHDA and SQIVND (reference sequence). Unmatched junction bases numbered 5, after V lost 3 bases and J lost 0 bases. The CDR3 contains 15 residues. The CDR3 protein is CASSIGGGSSYEQYF. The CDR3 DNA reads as TGTGCCAGTAGTATCGGCGGGGGAAGCTCCTACGAGCAGTACTTC.

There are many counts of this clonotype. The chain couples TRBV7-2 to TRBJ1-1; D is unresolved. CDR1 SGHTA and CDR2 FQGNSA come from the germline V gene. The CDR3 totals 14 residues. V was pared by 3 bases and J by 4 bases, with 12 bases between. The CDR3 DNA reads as TGTGCCAGCAGCTTGCATATTCGGAGCACTGAAGCTTTCTTT. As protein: CASSLHIRSTEAFF.

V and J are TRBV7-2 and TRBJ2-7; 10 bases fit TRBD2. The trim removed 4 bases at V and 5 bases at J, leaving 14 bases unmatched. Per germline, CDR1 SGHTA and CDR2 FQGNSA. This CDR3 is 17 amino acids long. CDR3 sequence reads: CASSSGGASGRVNEQYF. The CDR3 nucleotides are TGTGCCAGCAGCTCGGGGGGGGCTAGCGGGAGAGTTAACGAGCAGTACTTC. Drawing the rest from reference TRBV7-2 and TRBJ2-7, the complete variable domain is GAGVSQSPSNKVTEKGKDVELRCDPISGHTALYWYRQSLGQGLEFLIYFQGNSAPDKSGLPSDRFSAERTGGSVSTLTIQRTQQEDSAVYLCASSSGGASGRVNEQYFGPGTRLTVT.

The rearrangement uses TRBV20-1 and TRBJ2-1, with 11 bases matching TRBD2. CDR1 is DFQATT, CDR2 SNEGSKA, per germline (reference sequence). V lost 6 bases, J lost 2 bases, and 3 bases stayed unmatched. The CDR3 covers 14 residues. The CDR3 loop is CSASLAGAYNEQFF. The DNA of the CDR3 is TGCAGTGCCTCACTAGCGGGGGCCTACAATGAGCAGTTCTTC.

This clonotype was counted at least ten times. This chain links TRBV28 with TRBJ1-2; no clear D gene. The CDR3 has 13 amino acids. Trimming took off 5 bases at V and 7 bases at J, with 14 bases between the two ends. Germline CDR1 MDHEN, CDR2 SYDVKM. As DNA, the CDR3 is TGTGCCAGCAGTCGCTATTCTATGCCTGGCTACACCTTC. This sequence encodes CASSRYSMPGYTF.

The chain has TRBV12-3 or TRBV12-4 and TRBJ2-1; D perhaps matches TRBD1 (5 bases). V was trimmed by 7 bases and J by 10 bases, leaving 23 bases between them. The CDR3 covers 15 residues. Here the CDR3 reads CASNSLGAVQREQFF. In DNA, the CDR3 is TGTGCCAGCAACTCGTTAGGGGCCGTACAGAGGGAGCAGTTCTTC.

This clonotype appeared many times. This CDR3 is CASMGLDSSYEQYF. CDR3 nucleotides: TGTGCCAGCATGGGACTGGACAGCTCCTACGAGCAGTACTTC. This chain uses TRBV2 with TRBJ2-7, with D perhaps assigned TRBD1 or TRBD2 (6 bases each). This CDR3 has 14 residues. Germline lookup yields CDR1 SNHLY and CDR2 FYNNEI. V was clipped by 7 bases and J by 0 bases, with 13 bases between them.

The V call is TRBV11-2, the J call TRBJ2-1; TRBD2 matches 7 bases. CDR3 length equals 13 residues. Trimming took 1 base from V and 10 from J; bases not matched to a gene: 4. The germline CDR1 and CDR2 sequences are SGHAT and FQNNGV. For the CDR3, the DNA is TGTGCCAGCAGCTTAGCGTCAGCGGGAGAGCAGTTCTTC. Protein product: CASSLASAGEQFF.

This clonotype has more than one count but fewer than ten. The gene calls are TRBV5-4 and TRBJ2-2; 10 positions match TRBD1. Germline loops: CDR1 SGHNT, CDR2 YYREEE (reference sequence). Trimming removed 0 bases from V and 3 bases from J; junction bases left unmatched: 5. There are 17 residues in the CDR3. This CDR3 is CASSLAKGQGYTGELFF. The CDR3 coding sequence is TGTGCCAGCAGCTTGGCCAAGGGACAGGGGTACACCGGGGAGCTGTTTTTT.

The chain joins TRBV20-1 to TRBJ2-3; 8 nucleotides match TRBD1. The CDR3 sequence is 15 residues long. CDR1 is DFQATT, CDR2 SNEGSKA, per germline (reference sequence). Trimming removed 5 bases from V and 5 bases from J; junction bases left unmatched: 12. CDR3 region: CSARRPGQAVDTQYF. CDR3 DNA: TGCAGTGCTCGCCGACCGGGACAGGCGGTAGATACGCAGTATTTT.

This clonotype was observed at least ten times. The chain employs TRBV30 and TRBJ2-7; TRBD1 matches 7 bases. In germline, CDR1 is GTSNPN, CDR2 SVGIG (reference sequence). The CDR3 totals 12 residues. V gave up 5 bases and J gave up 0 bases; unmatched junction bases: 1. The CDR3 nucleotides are TGTGCCTGGGGGGACAGCTCCTACGAGCAGTACTTC. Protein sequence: CAWGDSSYEQYF.

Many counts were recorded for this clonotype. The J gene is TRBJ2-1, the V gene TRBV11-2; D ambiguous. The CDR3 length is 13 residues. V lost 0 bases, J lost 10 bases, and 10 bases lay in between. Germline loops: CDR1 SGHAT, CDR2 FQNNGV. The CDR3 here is CASSLDRRSEQFF. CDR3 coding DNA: TGTGCCAGCAGCTTAGATAGGCGGAGCGAGCAGTTCTTC.